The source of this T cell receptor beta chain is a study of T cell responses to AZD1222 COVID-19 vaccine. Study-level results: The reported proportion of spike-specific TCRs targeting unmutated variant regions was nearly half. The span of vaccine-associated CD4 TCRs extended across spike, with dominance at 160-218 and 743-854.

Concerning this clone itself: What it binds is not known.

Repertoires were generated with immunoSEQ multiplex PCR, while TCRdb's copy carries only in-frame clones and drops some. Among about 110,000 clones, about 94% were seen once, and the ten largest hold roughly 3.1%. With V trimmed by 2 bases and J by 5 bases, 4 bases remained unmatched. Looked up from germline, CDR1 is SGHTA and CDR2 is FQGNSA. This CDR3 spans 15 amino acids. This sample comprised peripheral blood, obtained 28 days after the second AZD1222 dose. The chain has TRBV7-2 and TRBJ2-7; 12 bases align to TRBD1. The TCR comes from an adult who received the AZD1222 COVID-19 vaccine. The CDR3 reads CASSLRGQGADEQYF. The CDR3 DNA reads TGTGCCAGCAGCTTAAGGGGACAGGGGGCCGACGAGCAGTACTTC.